Following are 17 T cell receptor beta chains from one sample sequenced in a study of sequential checkpoint blockade in melanoma (dated by TCRdb to between 2017 and 2020). Library preparation used the immunoSEQ multiplex PCR assay. The source is immuneACCESS, and TCRdb retained only in-frame sequences with V and J called. Part of the clones is not carried over; for the studies checked, unresolved V genes explain less than half of this, and the remainder is unexplained. For this sample there are 40,000 or so clones; over 30% appear just once. 1.6% of the sample belongs to the ten largest clones. The treatment or condition label of this sample denotes: randomized to nivolumab then ipilimumab (arm A) or the reverse (arm B). The sample consisted of tumor tissue (inferred from file names), taken from a patient given nivolumab and ipilimumab in sequence. The source of these receptors is a human donor with melanoma.

The chain couples TRBV28 to TRBJ1-1; D gene ambiguous. The CDR3 totals 13 residues. The V and J ends lost 2 bases and 1 base respectively, with 5 bases between them. Germline loops: CDR1 MDHEN, CDR2 SYDVKM. DNA of the CDR3: TGTGCCAGCAGTTTAATACGGAACACTGAAGCTTTCTTT. It is translated as CASSLIRNTEAFF.

The chain has TRBV11-3 and TRBJ1-2, with unresolved D. Between the trimmed V and J ends, which lost 1 base and 1 base, there was a span of 7 bases. The CDR3 is 14 amino acids. Per the germline V gene, CDR1 is SGHNT and CDR2 is YENEEA. This chain's CDR3 is CASSLGQNNYGYTF. The CDR3 region has the DNA TGTGCCAGCAGCTTAGGTCAAAATAACTATGGCTACACCTTC. The full variable domain, with the rest looked up from reference TRBV11-3 and TRBJ1-2, is EAGVVQSPRYKIIEKKQPVAFWCNPISGHNTLYWYLQNLGQGPELLIRYENEEAVDDSQLPKDRFSAERLKGVDSTLKIQPAELGDSAVYLCASSLGQNNYGYTFGSGTRLTVV.

The gene calls are TRBV10-2 and TRBJ2-3; 9 nucleotides match TRBD1. Germline CDR1 reads WSHSY; CDR2 reads SAAADI. V was clipped by 9 bases and J by 4 bases; unmatched bases: 8. The CDR3 is 14 amino acids. The CDR3 bases are TGCGCCAGTACGACAGGGGGACTCTCAGATACGCAGTATTTT. Its protein product is CASTTGGLSDTQYF.

The chain combines TRBV28 with TRBJ2-7, with 9 bases that match TRBD1. The V gene's germline CDR1 is MDHEN and CDR2 SYDVKM. The ends lost 5 bases at V and 3 bases at J; junction bases unmatched: 5. The CDR3 runs to 14 residues. CDR3 DNA sequence: TGTGCCAGCAGTCTCCCGGGACAGGGCTACGAGCAGTACTTC. It codes for CASSLPGQGYEQYF.

This sequence joins TRBV28 and TRBJ1-5; D call uncertain. Germline assignment: CDR1 MDHEN and CDR2 SYDVKM. Trimming removed 6 bases from V and 6 bases from J, with 15 bases in between. This CDR3 has 14 amino acids. The CDR3 DNA sequence: TGTGCCAGCAGCCTACTTTCTACATCTCAGCCCCAGCATTTT. Translated, it gives CASSLLSTSQPQHF.

This clone appeared a few times. The V call is TRBV6-8, the J call TRBJ1-1; 8 bases agree with TRBD1. V lost 10 bases to trimming and J lost 7 bases; unmatched junction nucleotides: 14. The CDR3 contains 14 residues. CDR1 is MNHGY, CDR2 SAAAGT, per germline. Here the CDR3 reads CAISSPTGAIEAFF. The CDR3, as DNA: TGTGCCATCAGCTCGCCGACAGGGGCGATTGAAGCTTTCTTT.

This clone was counted only a few times. Some base is unread or ambiguous, which is why its residue reads as X. The J gene is TRBJ2-2, the V gene TRBV28; the match to TRBD2 covers 7 bases. The junction had 7 bases not matched to a gene; V was cut back by 5 bases and J by 1 base. Per the germline V gene, CDR1 is MDHEN and CDR2 is SYDVKM. The length of the CDR3 is 16 residues. The CDR3 is CASSXQGGVNTGELFF. In nucleotides, the CDR3 is TGTGCCAGCAGTGAKCARGGGGGGGTGAACACCGGGGAGCTGTTTTTT.

The rearrangement joins TRBV18 to TRBJ1-2; a weak D match, TRBD1 (6 bases). Germline V gene lookup returns CDR1 KGHSH and CDR2 LQKENI. V dropped 1 base and J dropped 2 bases, with 20 bases sitting between them. The CDR3 is 18 residues long. CDR3 protein: CASSPRLYAGAGNYGYTF. CDR3 nucleotide sequence: TGTGCCAGCTCACCACGGCTTTATGCAGGGGCGGGGAACTATGGCTACACCTTC.

The chain couples TRBV19 to TRBJ2-7, with 7 positions matching TRBD1. The trim removed 10 bases at V and 0 bases at J, leaving 6 bases unmatched. The CDR3 runs 13 residues. From germline, CDR1 is LNHDA and CDR2 SQIVND (reference sequence). The CDR3 here is CATRQGLSYEQYF. The CDR3 DNA reads TGTGCCACCAGACAGGGCCTCTCCTACGAGCAGTACTTC.

This clone has only a few counts. The chain links TRBV4-1 to TRBJ2-2; D unclear. V gave up 4 bases and J gave up 5 bases, with 11 bases separating them. Germline V gene data show CDR1 as MGHRA and CDR2 as YSYEKL. The CDR3 length is 14 residues. This chain's CDR3 is CASSPVWLTGELFF. The CDR3 coding sequence is TGCGCCAGCAGCCCCGTCTGGCTAACCGGGGAGCTGTTTTTT.

This clone has a handful of counts. The chain couples TRBV7-8 to TRBJ1-1; no firm D call. With 6 bases removed from V and 0 bases from J, the gap between germline ends came to 8 bases. Germline CDR1 SGHVS, CDR2 FQNEAQ. This CDR3 is built from 13 residues. CDR3 sequence: CASSFSMNTEAFF. CDR3 in DNA: TGTGCCAGCAGTTTCAGTATGAACACTGAAGCTTTCTTT. The full variable domain, its missing parts supplied by reference TRBV7-8 and TRBJ1-1, is GAGVSQSPRYKVAKRGQDVALRCDPISGHVSLFWYQQALGQGPEFLTYFQNEAQLDKSGLPSDRFFAERPEGSVSTLKIQRTQQEDSAVYLCASSFSMNTEAFFGQGTRLTVV.

This clone was found many times. V is TRBV7-6 and J is TRBJ1-6; D gene ambiguous. Trimming took 5 bases from V and 7 from J, leaving 15 bases between them. This CDR3 has 15 residues. Germline V gene data show CDR1 as SGHVS and CDR2 as FNYEAQ. The CDR3 spells CASSASFQGNSPLHF. CDR3 nucleotide sequence: TGTGCCAGCAGCGCCTCATTTCAAGGAAATTCACCCCTCCACTTT.

This clone showed up many times. The V call is TRBV11-3, the J call TRBJ2-1; 10 nucleotides match TRBD2. The CDR3 covers 14 residues. Per germline, CDR1 SGHNT and CDR2 YENEEA. V was clipped by 5 bases and J by 4 bases; unmatched bases: 2. CDR3 region: CASSGTSVYNEQFF. The CDR3 DNA follows: TGTGCCAGCAGCGGGACTAGCGTATACAATGAGCAGTTCTTC.

This clone was seen just once. The V gene is TRBV19, the J gene TRBJ2-7; TRBD1 might be the D (5 bases). Trimming left V 7 bases short and J 3 bases short, with 10 bases between. This CDR3 contains 12 residues. Germline CDR1 and CDR2: LNHDA and SQIVND (reference sequence). The CDR3 DNA reads TGTGCCAGTACCGACAGATTCTACGAGCAGTACTTC. This encodes CASTDRFYEQYF.

The count of this clone is one. The rearrangement uses TRBV29-1 and TRBJ2-1; D is possibly TRBD2 (5 bases). Trimming took 7 bases from V and 5 from J, leaving 15 bases between them. The CDR3 loop spans 13 amino acids. Germline V gene lookup returns CDR1 SQVTM and CDR2 ANQGSEA. CDR3 loop: CSARPGSNNEQFF. The CDR3, as DNA: TGCAGCGCCCGCCCGGGGAGCAACAATGAGCAGTTCTTC.

This clone was seen many times. The gene calls are TRBV7-1 and TRBJ1-2; the D gene is possibly TRBD1 (6 bases). TRBV7-1 falls under the ORF class, with uncertain function. This CDR3 region has 15 residues. V lost 5 bases and J lost 4, with 17 bases in between. The CDR3 nucleotides read TGTGCCAGCAGCGTCGGGACATCCGAATCCTATGGCTACACCTTC. It yields the protein CASSVGTSESYGYTF.

In nucleotides, the CDR3 is TGCAGCGTTCCCCGTGGACAGGATAACTATGGCTACACCTTC. As protein: CSVPRGQDNYGYTF. The chain links TRBV29-1 to TRBJ1-2; 7 nucleotides line up with TRBD1. Trimming took 5 bases from V and 1 from J; bases not matched to a gene: 7. The CDR3 contains 14 residues. Germline CDR1 SQVTM, CDR2 ANQGSEA. The whole variable domain, remainder taken from reference TRBV29-1 and TRBJ1-2, is SAVISQKPSRDICQRGTSLTIQCQVDSQVTMMFWYRQQPGQSLTLIATANQGSEATYESGFVIDKFPISRPNLTFSTLTVSNMSPEDSSIYLCSVPRGQDNYGYTFGSGTRLTVV.